One T cell receptor beta chain is described in this entry. Its antigen is unknown. The data belong to a study of shared clonotypes between healthy human individuals. Study-level information: Each donor's CD4 naive and CD4 memory cells filled three plates apiece, CD8 naive two, and CD8 memory one.

Healthy and HIV-negative, the adult donors had no recent acute infections or vaccinations. Both subsets, CD45RA+ naive and CD45RA-negative memory, were split from the CD4+ cells. The length of the CDR3 is 15 residues. Germline V gives CDR1 PRHDT, CDR2 FYEKMQ (reference sequence). V lost 3 bases, J lost 3 bases, and 5 bases stayed unmatched. Study-level points and caveats: Donors were few, which limited the genetic and exposure-history diversity represented.

Some clones are missing from TCRdb's copy, which holds only in-frame ones; the method was immunoSEQ multiplex PCR. The repertoire holds some 1,400,000 clones, 95% to 97% seen once, with more than 0.9% in the top ten. Sequencing was carried out using naive CD4+ T cells sorted from blood. Subset here: CD45RA+ positively selected. The chain is built from TRBV13 and TRBJ2-7, with 10 bases identical to TRBD2. This receptor was taken from a man aged 25 to 40 in good health. CDR3 DNA sequence: TGTGCCAGCAGCTTTTCCGGACTAGCGGACTACGAGCAGTACTTC. This sequence encodes CASSFSGLADYEQYF.